A single sample gave rise to the 10 T cell receptor beta chains below, sequenced in a study of shared clonotypes between healthy human individuals. Assay used: immunoSEQ multiplex PCR; TCRdb lists only in-frame clones, some missing. The data contain over a million clones, about 96% of them singletons. Sequenced input: naive CD4+ T cells sorted from blood. Subset denoted: CD45RA+ positively selected. These receptors came from a man aged 30 to 39 in good health.

The V and J genes are TRBV6-5 and TRBJ2-7; D not certain. V lost 2 bases and J 0 bases, leaving 11 bases between the germline ends. The CDR3 is 15 amino acids. Germline CDR1 and CDR2: MNHEY and SVGAGI. CDR3 sequence (DNA): TGTGCCAGCAGTTACGCTACACAGAGCTCCTACGAGCAGTACTTC. Residues: CASSYATQSSYEQYF.

V is TRBV2 and J is TRBJ1-5; 8 bases fit TRBD1. CDR3 length: 15 amino acids. Losses at the gene ends were 6 bases for V and 8 bases for J; bases not matched to a gene: 12. The germline V gene encodes CDR1 SNHLY and CDR2 FYNNEI. The chain's CDR3 is CASRRQGRRGEPQHF. As DNA, the CDR3 is TGTGCCAGCAGGAGACAGGGGCGCCGCGGGGAGCCCCAGCATTTT.

The J gene is TRBJ1-1, the V gene TRBV19; D possibly corresponds to TRBD1 (6 bases). Germline V gene data show CDR1 as LNHDA and CDR2 as SQIVND (reference sequence). V dropped 5 bases and J dropped 1 base, with 11 bases sitting between them. This CDR3 spans 14 amino acids. CDR3 protein: CASSFQGTNTEAFF. As DNA, the CDR3 is TGTGCCAGTAGTTTCCAGGGGACGAACACTGAAGCTTTCTTT.

The chain couples TRBV10-3 to TRBJ1-1; D may be TRBD1 (5 bases). Germline V CDR1 and CDR2: ENHRY, SYGVKD. V dropped 7 bases and J dropped 0 bases, with 12 bases sitting between them. CDR3 length: 14 residues. The CDR3 sequence: CAITPQGMNTEAFF. The CDR3 DNA reads as TGTGCCATCACTCCTCAGGGAATGAACACTGAAGCTTTCTTT.

This clone was recorded once. The chain links TRBV16 to TRBJ2-1; possible D gene TRBD1, 5 bases. The CDR3 totals 17 residues. The V gene's germline CDR1 is KGHSY and CDR2 FQNENV. V lost 0 bases and J lost 0, with 12 bases in between. The DNA for the CDR3 is TGTGCCAGCAGCCAATCTAAAAGGGGAAGCTCCTACAATGAGCAGTTCTTC. Amino acid sequence: CASSQSKRGSSYNEQFF.

Turning to this clone: The identical CDR3 is also encoded by other nucleotide sequences in the sample. The rearrangement links TRBV11-3 to TRBJ1-1; a possible D gene is TRBD1 (6 bases). The CDR3 totals 13 residues. CDR1 and CDR2 (germline): SGHNT, YENEEA. V was trimmed by 4 bases and J by 1 base, leaving 7 bases between them. The CDR3 sequence: CASSSTGNTEAFF. The CDR3 DNA sequence: TGTGCCAGCAGCTCGACAGGGAACACTGAAGCTTTCTTT.

The V call is TRBV5-1, the J call TRBJ2-7, with no clear D. CDR1 is SGHRS, CDR2 YFSETQ, per germline. Deletions cut 2 bases from V and 1 base from J, with 10 bases between. The CDR3 is 14 residues long. In nucleotides, the CDR3 is TGCGCCAGCAGCTTCACGTCCGTGTCCTACGAGCAGTACTTC. It encodes CASSFTSVSYEQYF.

This sequence joins TRBV14 and TRBJ1-3; perhaps TRBD1 as D (6 bases). Looked up from germline, CDR1 is SGHDN and CDR2 is FVKESK. V was shortened by 3 bases and J by 2 bases, with 14 bases between the two germline ends. The CDR3 spans 16 residues. CDR3 bases: TGTGCCAGCAGCCACAGAGGACAGTACGCTGGAAACACCATATATTTT. This encodes CASSHRGQYAGNTIYF.

Only one count was recorded for this clone. This chain connects TRBV27 to TRBJ1-2; maybe TRBD1 (6 bases). Germline loops: CDR1 MNHEY, CDR2 SMNVEV (reference sequence). Trimming cost V 5 bases and J 6 bases, with 22 bases left between them. The CDR3 is 16 residues long. The CDR3 DNA follows: TGTGCCAGCAGTCTACTTCGGGGCAGGGGCGGGGATGGCTACACCTTC. This codes for CASSLLRGRGGDGYTF.

The chain combines TRBV6-6 with TRBJ2-2; D is ambiguous. The V gene's germline CDR1 is MNHNY and CDR2 SVGAGI (reference sequence). The V end was cut by 0 bases, the J end by 4 bases, with 12 bases between. The CDR3 spans 16 residues. CDR3 sequence: CASSYSGLRRTGELFF. The CDR3 bases are TGTGCCAGCAGTTACTCAGGGCTAAGACGCACCGGGGAGCTGTTTTTT.